One T cell receptor beta chain is described in this entry. Original handling: Amplification with reference gene primers provided the estimates of nucleated cell counts. Here immunoSEQ multiplex PCR was the method, and the copy in TCRdb shows in-frame clones only, minus some. The DNA gave D and trimming, while V, J and clone size come from that table. The sample lists under 300,000 clones; roughly 84% were seen once. The sample comes from a study of blood T cell repertoires in COVID-19. On the study more broadly: Both acute and convalescent COVID-19 samples were obtained from the United States, Italy and Spain. PBMCs, B-cell-depleted T cells, or T cells were the source of the cDNA or gDNA that made up the material.

From germline, CDR1 is SGHVS and CDR2 FQNEAQ. The CDR3 is 12 amino acids. V was trimmed by 1 base and J by 5 bases, leaving 6 bases between them. The receptor's source is a woman aged 40 to 50 who had recovered from COVID-19. The V and J genes are TRBV7-8 and TRBJ2-7; D remains unclear. The sequenced sample was peripheral blood. CDR3 protein: CASSLDRDEQYF. The DNA for the CDR3 is TGTGCCAGCAGCTTAGACAGAGACGAGCAGTACTTC.